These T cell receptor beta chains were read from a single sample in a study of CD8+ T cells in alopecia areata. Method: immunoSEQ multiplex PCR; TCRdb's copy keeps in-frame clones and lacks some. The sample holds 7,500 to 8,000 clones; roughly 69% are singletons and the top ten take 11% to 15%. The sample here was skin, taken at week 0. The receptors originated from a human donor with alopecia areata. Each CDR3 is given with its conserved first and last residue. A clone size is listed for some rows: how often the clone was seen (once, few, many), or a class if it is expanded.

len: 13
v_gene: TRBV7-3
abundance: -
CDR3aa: CASSIDKNTEAFF

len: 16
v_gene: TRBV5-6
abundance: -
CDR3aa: CASSLASGGAIDTQYF

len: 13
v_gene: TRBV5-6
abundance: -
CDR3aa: CASRYRGDEKLFF

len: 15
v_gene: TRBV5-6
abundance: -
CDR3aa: CASRNRGDGNQPQHF

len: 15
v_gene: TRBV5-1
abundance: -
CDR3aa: CASSPSGTAYNEQFF

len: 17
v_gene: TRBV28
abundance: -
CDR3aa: CASSLFRGQGSYNEQFF

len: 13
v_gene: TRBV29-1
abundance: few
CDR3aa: CSAGYLSSYEQYF

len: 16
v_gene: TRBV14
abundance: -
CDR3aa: CASSPALGQGAYGYTF

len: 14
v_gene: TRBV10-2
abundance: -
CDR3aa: CASQGGPLNSPLHF

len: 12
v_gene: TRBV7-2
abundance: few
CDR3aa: CASSFRPEEQFF

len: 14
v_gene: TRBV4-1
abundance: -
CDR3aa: CASSQDPGTYEQYF

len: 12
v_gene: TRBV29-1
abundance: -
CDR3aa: CSVASQAYEQYF

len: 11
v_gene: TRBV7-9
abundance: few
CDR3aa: CASSLYPEAFF

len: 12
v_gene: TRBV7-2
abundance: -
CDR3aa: CASSFPRTEAFF

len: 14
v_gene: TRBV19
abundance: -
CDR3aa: CASSDRATTDTQYF

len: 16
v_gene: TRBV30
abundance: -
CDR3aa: CAWSVSRGGFTDTQYF

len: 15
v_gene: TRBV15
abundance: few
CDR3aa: CATSRSDILDNEQFF

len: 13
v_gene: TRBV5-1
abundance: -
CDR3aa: CASSLGSRDGYTF

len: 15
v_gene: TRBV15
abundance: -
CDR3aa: CATSSPGQKEETQYF

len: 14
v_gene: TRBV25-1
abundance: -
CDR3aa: CASSEWGQTYEQYF

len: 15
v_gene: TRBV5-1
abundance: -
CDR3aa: CASSLEPGADTEAFF

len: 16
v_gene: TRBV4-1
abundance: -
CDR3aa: CASSQAYSGANYGYTF

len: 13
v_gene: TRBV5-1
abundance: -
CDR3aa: CASSYSNLNEQFF

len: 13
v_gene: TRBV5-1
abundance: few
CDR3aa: CASRRQGASEQYF

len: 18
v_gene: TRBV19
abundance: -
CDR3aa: CASSIDGDGSQTLHGYTF

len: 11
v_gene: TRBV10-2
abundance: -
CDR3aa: CATRQGYGYTF

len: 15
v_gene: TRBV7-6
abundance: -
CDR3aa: CASSPTGAITDTQYF

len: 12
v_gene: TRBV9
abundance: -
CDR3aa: CASSVEGDTQYF

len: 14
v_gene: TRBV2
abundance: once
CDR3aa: CASSSQGGVYEQYF

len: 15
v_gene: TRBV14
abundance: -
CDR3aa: CASSRNRDFKNIQYF

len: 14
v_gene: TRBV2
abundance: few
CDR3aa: CASSSRQANQPQHF

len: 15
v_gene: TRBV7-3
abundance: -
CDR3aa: CASSYTGGAGYGYTF

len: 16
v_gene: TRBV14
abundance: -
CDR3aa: CASSQVGPRGNSPLHF

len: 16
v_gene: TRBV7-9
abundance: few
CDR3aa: CASLPGLAKLKIEQYF

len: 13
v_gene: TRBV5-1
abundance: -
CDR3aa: CASSFQDRDGYTF

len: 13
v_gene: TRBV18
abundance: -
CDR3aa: CASSPSRDYGYTF

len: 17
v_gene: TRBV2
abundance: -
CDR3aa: CASSEVVSGGAGETQYF

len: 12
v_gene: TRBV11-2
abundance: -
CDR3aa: CASSLSPYEQYF

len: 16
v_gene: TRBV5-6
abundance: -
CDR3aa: CASSLAGGGGRGELFF

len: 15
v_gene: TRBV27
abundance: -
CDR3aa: CASSLRGPGANVLTF

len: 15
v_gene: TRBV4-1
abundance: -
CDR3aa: CASSQEGGFNNEQFF

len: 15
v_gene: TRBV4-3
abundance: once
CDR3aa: CASSQSSREDSPLHF

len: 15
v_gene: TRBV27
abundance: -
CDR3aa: CASSPKNDRTGGYTF

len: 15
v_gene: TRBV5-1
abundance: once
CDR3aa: CASSLRPPSTYEQYF